Below, 29 T cell receptor beta chains from the same sample are listed, as sequenced in a study of metastatic and nonmetastatic thyroid tumors. TCRdb recomputed clones from the PCR reads via MiXCR. This table has roughly 89,000 clones, approximately 12% appearing once. Thyroid surgery had not been preceded by any treatment in any patient. Sequencing used tumor tissue. The receptors shown here come from a female donor with papillary thyroid cancer or a benign thyroid nodule (not recorded which). Some clones in this sample may be carry-over from other donors' samples.

This clone was seen only a few times. A much larger clonotype is one base distant, so this may be a read error. The same CDR3 is also encoded by other DNA sequences in this sample. V and J are TRBV6-1 and TRBJ2-5; maybe TRBD1 (6 bases). V dropped 8 bases and J dropped 1 base, with 8 bases sitting between them. The CDR3 loop spans 12 amino acids. Germline CDR1 reads MNHNS; CDR2 reads SASEGT. The CDR3 DNA is TGTGCCAGCGGGGACATCCAAGAGACCCAGTACTTC. Its translation: CASGDIQETQYF.

This clone has a count of ten or more. This chain links TRBV30 with TRBJ1-2, with D unresolved. The V end lost 1 base, the J end lost 8 bases, and 11 bases lay between the germline ends. The CDR3 is 12 residues long. The V gene's germline CDR1 is GTSNPN and CDR2 SVGIG (reference sequence). The CDR3 sequence: CAWSGRSGGYTF. The CDR3 coding sequence is TGTGCCTGGAGTGGACGCAGCGGCGGCTACACCTTC.

The table lists this clone with a few counts. A much larger clone lies one base from this, so it may be a read error. The same CDR3 is also encoded by other DNA sequences in this sample. The chain employs TRBV7-2 and TRBJ2-7; D gene unclear. CDR3 length: 15 residues. The germline gives CDR1 SGHTA, CDR2 FQGNSA. Trimming removed 2 bases at V and 1 base at J, with 12 bases between. The CDR3 DNA follows: TGTGCCAGCAGCTTAATGCCAGGCGGATCCTACGAGCAGTACTTC. Its protein is CASSLMPGGSYEQYF.

This clone was observed many times. The gene calls are TRBV6-2 or TRBV6-3 and TRBJ1-2, with D tentatively TRBD1 (6 bases). V lost 4 bases, J lost 8 bases, and 8 bases lay in between. Germline CDR1 MNHEY, CDR2 SVGEGT. The CDR3 spans 11 residues. The CDR3 bases are TGTGCCAGCAGTTCAGGGGTCGGCTACACCTTC. Protein product: CASSSGVGYTF.

This clone was recorded at least ten times. The V call is TRBV28, the J call TRBJ2-3; D gene uncertain. CDR3 size: 13 residues. Germline V lookup: CDR1 MDHEN, CDR2 SYDVKM. V gave up 4 bases and J gave up 0 bases, with 5 bases separating them. The CDR3 DNA follows: TGTGCCAGCAGTTCGACTAGCACAGATACGCAGTATTTT. Its protein is CASSSTSTDTQYF. The whole variable domain, filled in from reference TRBV28 and TRBJ2-3, reads DVKVTQSSRYLVKRTGEKVFLECVQDMDHENMFWYRQDPGLGLRLIYFSYDVKMKEKGDIPEGYSVSREKKERFSLILESASTNQTSMYLCASSSTSTDTQYFGPGTRLTVL.

This clone has a count of ten or more. This chain connects TRBV28 to TRBJ2-5, with D perhaps TRBD1 (6 bases). Germline CDR1 MDHEN, CDR2 SYDVKM. Trimming removed 5 bases from V and 0 bases from J, with 13 bases in between. The CDR3 is 15 residues long. This CDR3 reads CASSTRRGYQETQYF. CDR3 coding DNA: TGTGCCAGCAGTACTAGAAGGGGGTACCAAGAGACCCAGTACTTC.

V gene TRBV2 combines with J gene TRBJ2-7; tentatively, D is TRBD2 (6 bases). Germline V gene data show CDR1 as SNHLY and CDR2 as FYNNEI. This CDR3 spans 16 amino acids. Trimming shortened V by 2 bases and J by 2 bases, and 16 bases separated the two germline ends. CDR3 region: CASSESPRSGAYEQYF. CDR3 DNA: TGTGCCAGCAGTGAATCCCCCCGTAGCGGTGCCTACGAGCAGTACTTC.

To note about this clone: A much larger clone differs by one base, so this may be a read error. This sample also contains other DNA sequences that code for the same CDR3. The rearrangement uses TRBV5-1 and TRBJ2-5, with D hard to call. Germline V gene data show CDR1 as SGHRS and CDR2 as YFSETQ. The CDR3 is made up of 13 amino acids. Trimming shortened V by 4 bases and J by 5 bases, and 12 bases separated the two germline ends. DNA for the CDR3: TGCGCCAGCAGCCTGGAGCCGATGGAGACCCAGTACTTC. It codes for CASSLEPMETQYF.

The sample holds many counts of this clone. The chain has TRBV7-3 and TRBJ1-2; 8 positions agree with TRBD1. Germline trimming cut 2 bases from V and 2 bases from J; bases unmatched to any gene: 4. Germline V gives CDR1 SGHTA, CDR2 FQGTGA. The CDR3 length is 15 residues. The CDR3 here is CASSLGQGQNYGYTF. The CDR3 DNA sequence: TGTGCCAGCAGCTTAGGACAGGGCCAAAACTATGGCTACACCTTC. Full variable domain (missing parts from reference TRBV7-3 and TRBJ1-2): GAGVSQTPSNKVTEKGKYVELRCDPISGHTALYWYRQSLGQGPEFLIYFQGTGAADDSGLPNDRFFAVRPEGSVSTLKIQRTERGDSAVYLCASSLGQGQNYGYTFGSGTRLTVV.

This clone was picked up many times. The rearrangement joins TRBV28 to TRBJ1-2; unclear D gene. This CDR3 spans 13 amino acids. Germline loops: CDR1 MDHEN, CDR2 SYDVKM. Trimming cost V 2 bases and J 4 bases, with 8 bases left between them. The CDR3 sequence is CASSLGSVYGYTF. The CDR3, as DNA: TGTGCCAGCAGTTTAGGGAGTGTCTATGGCTACACCTTC.

The table lists this clone with many counts. The chain joins TRBV27 to TRBJ1-5, with D perhaps TRBD1 (6 bases). Germline CDR1 MNHEY, CDR2 SMNVEV (reference sequence). The CDR3 is made up of 15 amino acids. V was cut by 8 bases and J by 3 bases, with 17 bases left in between. The CDR3 DNA reads TGTGCCAGCGGACACTCGGGACATCCCAATCAGCCCCAGCATTTT. Protein product: CASGHSGHPNQPQHF.

This clone was picked up many times. The chain recombines TRBV7-6 with TRBJ2-3, with D uncertain. V lost 1 base and J 1 base, leaving 9 bases between the germline ends. Germline V lookup: CDR1 SGHVS, CDR2 FNYEAQ. This CDR3 has 15 residues. CDR3 nucleotide sequence: TGTGCCAGCAGCTTAGTAACGGAACGCACAGATACGCAGTATTTT. Its translation: CASSLVTERTDTQYF.

This rearrangement joins TRBV11-2 to TRBJ2-7; tentative D call: TRBD2 (6 bases). Trimming took off 0 bases at V and 9 bases at J, with 21 bases between the two ends. CDR3 length: 16 residues. Per the germline V gene, CDR1 is SGHAT and CDR2 is FQNNGV. DNA for the CDR3: TGTGCCAGCAGCTTAGATCAGCTGGAGGGCCGCACGGGGCAGTACTTC. Translation gives CASSLDQLEGRTGQYF.

Worth noting for this clone: A much larger clone is a single base away; this may be a read error. This chain uses TRBV19 with TRBJ1-1; 7 positions match TRBD1. Germline assignment: CDR1 LNHDA and CDR2 SQIVND (reference sequence). The junction had 6 bases not matched to a gene; V was cut back by 7 bases and J by 4 bases. The length of the CDR3 is 13 residues. DNA of the CDR3: TGTGCCAGTATCCGAACAGGGGCCACTGAAGCTTTCTTT. Translating gives CASIRTGATEAFF.

This clone was seen ten or more times. Other DNA sequences in the sample encode the same CDR3. As DNA, the CDR3 is TGTGCCAGCAGCTTACGTCGGACGACCGAGAACACTGAAGCTTTCTTT. Its translation is CASSLRRTTENTEAFF. The V gene is TRBV11-1, the J gene TRBJ1-1; no definite D call. The germline V gene has CDR1 SGHAT and CDR2 FQDESV (reference sequence). Deletions cut 2 bases from V and 1 base from J, with 14 bases between. The CDR3 is 16 residues long.

This clone was seen repeatedly, ten times or more. The chain couples TRBV12-3 or TRBV12-4 to TRBJ2-1; TRBD2 aligns across 12 bases. CDR3 length: 14 residues. The J segment lost 7 bases and the V segment lost 2 bases, leaving 0 bases of the junction unmatched. CDR3: CASSLLAGGNEQFF. The CDR3 DNA reads as TGTGCCAGCAGTTTACTAGCGGGAGGGAATGAGCAGTTCTTC.

In its sample, this clone was seen many times. The V gene is TRBV5-1, the J gene TRBJ2-1; 7 bases map to TRBD1. Trimming at V came to 7 bases and at J to 4 bases, leaving 14 bases not matched to a gene. The germline V gene encodes CDR1 SGHRS and CDR2 YFSETQ. The CDR3 is 16 residues long. In DNA form, the CDR3 reads TGCGCCAGCCGTCCCCCTACGACAGGGCAATACAATGAGCAGTTCTTC. Translated: CASRPPTTGQYNEQFF.

This clone was observed many times. V and J are TRBV7-8 and TRBJ2-7, with 8 bases that match TRBD1. With V trimmed by 5 bases and J by 5 bases, 5 bases remained unmatched. This CDR3 comprises 13 residues. Germline CDR1 SGHVS, CDR2 FQNEAQ. The CDR3 here is CASSARTGNEQYF. CDR3 in DNA: TGTGCCAGCAGCGCCAGGACAGGGAACGAGCAGTACTTC.

This clone turned up a few times. This may come from a read error, since a much larger clone is one base off. The rearrangement links TRBV6-1 to TRBJ2-7; no clear D gene. The end of the DNA fits TRBJ2-5 better, so the J call may be wrong. The germline gives CDR1 MNHNS, CDR2 SASEGT. This CDR3 region has 13 residues. CDR3 coding DNA: TGTGCCAGCACCCATACAGTGCCGGAGACCCAGTACTTC. Translated, it gives CASTHTVPETQYF.

Concerning this clone: Just one base apart from a much larger clone, this may be a read error. The chain links TRBV18 to TRBJ2-7; TRBD1 matches 7 bases. Germline-derived CDR1 and CDR2 are KGHSH and LQKENI. The CDR3 consists of 16 residues. This CDR3 is CASLPRSGQLGYEQYF. CDR3 sequence (DNA): TGTGCCAGCTTACCAAGATCGGGACAGCTTGGGTACGAGCAGTACTTC. The full variable domain, rest sourced from reference TRBV18 and TRBJ2-7, is NAGVMQNPRHLVRRRGQEARLRCSPMKGHSHVYWYRQLPEEGLKFMVYLQKENIIDESGMPKERFSAEFPKEGPSILRIQQVVRGDSAAYFCASLPRSGQLGYEQYFGPGTRLTVT.

This clone was counted only a few times. A much more abundant neighbour one base away suggests this may be a read error. The genes are TRBV20-1 and TRBJ2-7, with D perhaps TRBD1 or TRBD2 (5 bases each). The CDR3 has 11 residues. Germline CDR1 reads DFQATT; CDR2 reads SNEGSKA (reference sequence). CDR3 sequence: CRALLRGEQYF. In nucleotides, the CDR3 is TGCAGGGCCCTCCTGAGGGGCGAGCAGTACTTC.

Concerning this clone: This sequence may be a read error, since a much larger clone differs from it by one base. This sample includes further DNA sequences coding for the same CDR3. CDR3 region: CASSSAGGPHNEQFF. The CDR3 DNA reads as TGCGCCAGCAGCTCAGCGGGAGGCCCTCACAATGAGCAGTTCTTT. The chain joins TRBV10-1 to TRBJ2-1, with 9 bases fitting TRBD2. The CDR3 is 15 amino acids. In germline, CDR1 is WNHNN, CDR2 SYGVQD (reference sequence).

This clone came up many times. The chain couples TRBV28 to TRBJ2-1; 7 bases are shared with TRBD2. The CDR3 is made up of 14 amino acids. After removal of 3 bases from V and 9 bases from J, the junction contained 8 bases not matched to a gene. Per germline, CDR1 MDHEN and CDR2 SYDVKM. This CDR3 is CASSFRLGRGEQFF. The CDR3 DNA reads as TGTGCCAGCAGTTTCCGTTTAGGGAGGGGTGAGCAGTTCTTC.

This CDR3 reads CSAGPVLDWYQETQYF. The CDR3 nucleotides read TGCAGTGCTGGTCCCGTGTTGGACTGGTACCAAGAGACCCAGTACTTC. This chain joins TRBV20-1 and TRBJ2-5; a possible D gene is TRBD2 (5 bases). CDR3 length: 16 residues. CDR1 is DFQATT and CDR2 is SNEGSKA in the germline V gene (reference sequence). Trimming pared 5 bases from V and 0 bases from J, leaving 19 bases between.

This clone was detected ten times or more. V gene TRBV11-2 combines with J gene TRBJ2-7; a possible D gene is TRBD2 (6 bases). CDR3 length: 14 amino acids. Per germline, CDR1 SGHAT and CDR2 FQNNGV. Between the trimmed V and J ends, which lost 3 bases and 1 base, there was a span of 10 bases. The CDR3 DNA follows: TGTGCCAGCAGCTTGGGGGGACCGTCCTACGAGCAGTACTTC. This translates into CASSLGGPSYEQYF.

Many counts were recorded for this clone. The chain has TRBV9 and TRBJ2-7; 8 bases align to TRBD1. In germline, CDR1 is SGDLS, CDR2 YYNGEE. This CDR3 has 15 amino acids. The J segment lost 0 bases and the V segment lost 3 bases, leaving 5 bases of the junction unmatched. The CDR3 protein is CASSARDRSSYEQYF. The CDR3 bases are TGTGCCAGCAGCGCCCGGGACAGGTCCTCCTACGAGCAGTACTTC.

This clone showed up many times. V gene TRBV6-1 combines with J gene TRBJ2-1; maybe TRBD1 (6 bases). Per the germline V gene, CDR1 is MNHNS and CDR2 is SASEGT. The CDR3 contains 12 residues. CDR3 protein: CAGRGPYNEQFF. Written as DNA, the CDR3 is TGTGCTGGCAGGGGACCCTACAATGAGCAGTTCTTC.

This clone showed up many times. The rearrangement links TRBV20-1 to TRBJ2-1; 7 bases align to TRBD2. Germline lookup yields CDR1 DFQATT and CDR2 SNEGSKA (reference sequence). V shed 3 bases, J shed 5 bases, and the junction held 10 bases outside the gene matches. The length of the CDR3 is 15 residues. CDR3 nucleotides: TGCAGTGCTAGGGGCCTAACTAGCGAACACAATGAGCAGTTCTTC. Its translation: CSARGLTSEHNEQFF.

This clone was picked up many times. A junction boundary mismatches the germline segment, possibly from a read error. Other nucleotide sequences from this sample produce the same CDR3. The V and J genes are TRBV2 and TRBJ1-5, with D uncertain. CDR1 SNHLY and CDR2 FYNNEI come from the germline V gene. The CDR3 is made up of 14 amino acids. The CDR3 nucleotides are TGCGCCAGCGACGCGGGCTATAGCAATCAGCCCCAGCATTTT. This codes for CASDAGYSNQPQHF.